A single sample gave rise to the 11 T cell receptor beta chains below, sequenced in a study of cytomegalovirus exposure and HLA in healthy donors. In the PCR, 60 Vbeta and 13 Jbeta primers were used. TCRdb keeps only in-frame clones here, not all; method: immunoSEQ multiplex PCR. The sample records around 67,000 clones, over 75% being singletons. Material: PBMCs. The receptors were gathered from a woman in her 30s in good health and CMV-seropositive.

The J gene is TRBJ1-2, the V gene TRBV7-8; TRBD1 matches 8 bases. The CDR3 totals 16 residues. Germline-derived CDR1 and CDR2 are SGHVS and FQNEAQ. V lost 1 base to trimming and J lost 4 bases; unmatched junction nucleotides: 8. The CDR3 nucleotides are TGTGCCAGCAGCTTAGTAGCAGGGACAGGACTCTATGGCTACACCTTC. This sequence encodes CASSLVAGTGLYGYTF.

V and J are TRBV28 and TRBJ2-6; perhaps TRBD1 as D (5 bases). Germline lookup yields CDR1 MDHEN and CDR2 SYDVKM. The CDR3 spans 17 residues. Trimming shortened V by 2 bases and J by 1 base, and 12 bases separated the two germline ends. The CDR3 reads CASSLILSGSGANVLTF. Written as DNA, the CDR3 is TGTGCCAGCAGTTTAATTCTTTCAGGGTCTGGGGCCAACGTCCTGACTTTC.

The V call is TRBV19, the J call TRBJ2-1, with 15 bases fitting TRBD2. The CDR3 is 17 residues long. J lost 4 bases, V lost 5 bases, and 6 bases had no gene match. In germline, CDR1 is LNHDA, CDR2 SQIVND (reference sequence). The CDR3: CASSPGLAGGNYNEQFF. CDR3 DNA: TGTGCCAGTAGTCCCGGACTAGCGGGAGGGAATTACAATGAGCAGTTCTTC.

The chain employs TRBV15 and TRBJ2-5; the match to TRBD1 covers 8 bases. The ends lost 3 bases at V and 4 bases at J; junction bases unmatched: 4. Germline CDR1 reads LNHNV; CDR2 reads YYDKDF (reference sequence). This CDR3 spans 14 amino acids. The CDR3 loop is CATSRDRVSETQYF. CDR3 coding DNA: TGTGCCACCAGCAGGGACAGGGTTTCAGAGACCCAGTACTTC.

This clone was seen only a few times. The rearrangement joins TRBV2 to TRBJ2-5; D is undetermined. The J call may be incorrect, as the DNA end agrees better with TRBJ2-7. Germline-derived CDR1 and CDR2 are SNHLY and FYNNEI. This CDR3 spans 12 amino acids. CDR3 in amino acids: CASSEISYEQYF. CDR3 nucleotides: TGTGCCAGCAGTGAGATCTCCTACGAGCAGTACTTC.

This chain connects TRBV6-5 to TRBJ2-5; 13 positions match TRBD2. Germline CDR1 reads MNHEY; CDR2 reads SVGAGI. The CDR3 has 15 residues. The V segment lost 5 bases and the J segment 5 bases; nucleotides outside the gene matches: 5. DNA for the CDR3: TGTGCCAGCAGTATCACTAGCGGGAGGGGGGAGACCCAGTACTTC. Translation: CASSITSGRGETQYF.

V usage is TRBV2 and J usage is TRBJ2-7, with 15 bases fitting TRBD2. J gave up 2 bases and V 6 bases, and 8 bases lay outside the gene matches. CDR3 length: 17 amino acids. Germline V gene data show CDR1 as SNHLY and CDR2 as FYNNEI. The CDR3 reads CASRFWTSGRVTYEQYF. The CDR3 DNA reads as TGTGCCAGCAGATTCTGGACTAGCGGGAGGGTGACCTACGAGCAGTACTTC. Using reference TRBV2 and TRBJ2-7 for the parts outside the CDR3, the full variable domain is EPEVTQTPSHQVTQMGQEVILRCVPISNHLYFYWYRQILGQKVEFLVSFYNNEISEKSEIFDDQFSVERPDGSNFTLKIRSTKLEDSAMYFCASRFWTSGRVTYEQYFGPGTRLTVT.

The gene calls are TRBV7-2 and TRBJ2-6, with 8 bases that match TRBD2. With 5 bases clipped from V and 4 bases from J, the junction kept 10 bases outside the gene matches. This CDR3 contains 17 residues. Germline CDR1 SGHTA, CDR2 FQGNSA. CDR3 bases: TGTGCCAGCAGCCTCCTTCGGGGGGGAGGCGGGGCCAACGTCCTGACTTTC. Its translation is CASSLLRGGGGANVLTF.

The chain combines TRBV28 with TRBJ1-6; no reliable D call. CDR3 length: 12 amino acids. Trimming stripped 7 bases from V and 11 bases from J, with 12 bases between. The germline CDR1 and CDR2 sequences are MDHEN and SYDVKM. The chain's CDR3 is CASNILGAPLHF. Written as DNA, the CDR3 is TGTGCCAGCAACATTCTAGGTGCACCCCTCCACTTT.

This chain's CDR3 is CASSSARITGGKETQYF. CDR3 in DNA: TGTGCCAGCAGCTCAGCCCGAATCACAGGGGGTAAAGAGACCCAGTACTTC. This chain joins TRBV5-8 and TRBJ2-5, with TRBD1 matching 8 bases. V lost 3 bases, J lost 3 bases, and 13 bases stayed unmatched. CDR3 length equals 17 residues. CDR1 is SGHTS and CDR2 is YDEGEE in the germline V gene.

This chain joins TRBV10-3 and TRBJ1-2, with D possibly matching TRBD1 (6 bases). Trimming pared 6 bases from V and 6 bases from J, leaving 14 bases between. CDR3 length: 13 residues. Per germline, CDR1 ENHRY and CDR2 SYGVKD. The DNA of the CDR3 is TGTGCCATCAGCCCCTCAGGGGCGAATGGCTACACCTTC. Translating gives CAISPSGANGYTF.